This paragraph reports one T cell receptor beta chain. Its antigen is currently unknown. The sample comes from a study of STAT3 mutations in large granular lymphocyte leukemia. Study in general: Canonical activating STAT3 mutations were detected in roughly half of the longitudinally sequenced T-LGLL patients. Findings of the study overall: Every T-cell large granular lymphocyte leukemia patient had at least one immunodominant TCR beta clonotype. All newly emerging clones after therapy were STAT3 wild type.

The CDR3 extends over 16 amino acids. Germline lookup yields CDR1 MGHRA and CDR2 YSYEKL. V lost 0 bases and J 3 bases, leaving 13 bases between the germline ends. The data were produced by immunoSEQ multiplex PCR, yet TCRdb's version contains in-frame clones alone and is incomplete. The sample has about 40,000 clones; 70% to 90% are singletons. The origin of this receptor is a human donor with T large granular lymphocyte leukemia. Some clones in this sample may be carry-over from other donors' samples. Sequencing was carried out using PBMCs. The chain is built from TRBV4-1 and TRBJ2-3; D is perhaps TRBD1 (7 bases). CDR3 nucleotides: TGCGCCAGCAGCCAAGATCAGGGGGGTAGGACAGATACGCAGTATTTT. Translation gives CASSQDQGGRTDTQYF.